The entry below gives a single T cell receptor (beta chain) sequence along with its context. Its antigen is undetermined. This record belongs to a study of T cell responses to AZD1222 COVID-19 vaccine. Libraries were prepared by immunoSEQ multiplex PCR; TCRdb keeps only in-frame clonotypes and omits some of them. The sample lists 140,000 to 150,000 clones, about 91% occurring once. The CDR3 extends over 13 amino acids. V lost 3 bases and J 1 base, leaving 9 bases between the germline ends. CDR1 DFQATT and CDR2 SNEGSKA come from the germline V gene (reference sequence). Study-wide findings and caveats: There were vaccine-associated CD4 TCRs across spike, dominant at 160-218 and 743-854. Variant regions that are unmutated are reportedly the target of nearly half of spike-specific TCRs.

V gene TRBV20-1 combines with J gene TRBJ1-1; the D is unclear. This receptor was taken from an adult in good health. The sample was peripheral blood, taken on day 0 of AZD1222 vaccination. The CDR3 nucleotides are TGCAGTGCTAGTTCGGGAACGAACACTGAAGCTTTCTTT. This codes for CSASSGTNTEAFF.